The subject of this entry is one TCR beta chain. This specimen belongs to a study of monozygotic twins with inflammatory bowel disease. From germline, CDR1 is SGHTA and CDR2 FQGNSA. The CDR3 is 15 amino acids. After re-calling the 5' RACE reads, TCRdb lists one entry per CDR3 protein, DNA absent. There are approximately 380,000 distinct CDR3 sequences in the sample, with approximately 2.8% held by the top ten. This TCR was recovered from a human donor with ulcerative colitis or Crohn's disease, or a healthy co-twin of an affected twin (not recorded which). The chain has TRBV7-2 and TRBJ2-5; TCRdb picks TRBD1, but there is no DNA to check that call. Sequenced input: blood. The CDR3 loop reads CASSLGGGPQETQYF.